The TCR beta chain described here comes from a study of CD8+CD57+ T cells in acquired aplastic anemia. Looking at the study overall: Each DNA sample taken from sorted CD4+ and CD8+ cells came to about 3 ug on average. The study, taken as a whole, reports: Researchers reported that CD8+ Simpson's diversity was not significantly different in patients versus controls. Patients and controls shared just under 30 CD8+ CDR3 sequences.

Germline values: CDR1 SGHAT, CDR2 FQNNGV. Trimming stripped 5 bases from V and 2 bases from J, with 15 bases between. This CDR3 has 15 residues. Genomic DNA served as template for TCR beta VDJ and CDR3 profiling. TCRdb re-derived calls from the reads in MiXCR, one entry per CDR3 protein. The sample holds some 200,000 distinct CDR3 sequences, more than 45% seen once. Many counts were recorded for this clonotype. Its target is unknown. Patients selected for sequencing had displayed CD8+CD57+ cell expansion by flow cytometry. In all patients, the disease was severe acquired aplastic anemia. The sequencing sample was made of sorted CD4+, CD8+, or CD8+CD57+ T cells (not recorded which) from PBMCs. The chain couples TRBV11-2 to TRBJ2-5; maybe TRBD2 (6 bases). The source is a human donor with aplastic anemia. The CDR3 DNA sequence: TGTGCCAGCAGCCCGGGAGTTCGGTGGCAAGAGACCCAGTACTTC. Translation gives CASSPGVRWQETQYF.